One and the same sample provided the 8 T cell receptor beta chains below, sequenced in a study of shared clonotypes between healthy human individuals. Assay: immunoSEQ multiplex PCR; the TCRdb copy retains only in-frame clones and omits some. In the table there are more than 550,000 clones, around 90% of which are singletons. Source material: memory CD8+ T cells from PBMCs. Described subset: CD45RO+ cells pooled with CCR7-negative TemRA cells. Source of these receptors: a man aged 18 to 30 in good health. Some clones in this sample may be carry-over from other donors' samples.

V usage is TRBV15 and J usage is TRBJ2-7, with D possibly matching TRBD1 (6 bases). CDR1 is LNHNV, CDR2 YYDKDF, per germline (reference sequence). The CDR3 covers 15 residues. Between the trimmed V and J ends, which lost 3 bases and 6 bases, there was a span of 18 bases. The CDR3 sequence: CATSSYRVEYSEQYF. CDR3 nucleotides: TGTGCCACCAGCAGTTACAGGGTGGAGTATTCCGAGCAGTACTTC.

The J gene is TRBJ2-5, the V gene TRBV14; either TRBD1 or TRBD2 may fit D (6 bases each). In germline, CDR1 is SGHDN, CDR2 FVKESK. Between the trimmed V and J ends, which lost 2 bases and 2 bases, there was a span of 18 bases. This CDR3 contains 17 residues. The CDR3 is CASSQQGGWTEQETQYF. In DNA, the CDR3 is TGTGCCAGCAGCCAACAAGGGGGGTGGACAGAGCAAGAGACCCAGTACTTC.

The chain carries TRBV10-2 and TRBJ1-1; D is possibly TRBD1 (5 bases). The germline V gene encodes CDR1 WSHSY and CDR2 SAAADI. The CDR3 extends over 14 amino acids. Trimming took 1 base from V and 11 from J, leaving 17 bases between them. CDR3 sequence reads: CASSEFLGLLGAFF. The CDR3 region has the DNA TGCGCCAGCAGTGAGTTCTTGGGACTCCTGGGGGCTTTCTTT.

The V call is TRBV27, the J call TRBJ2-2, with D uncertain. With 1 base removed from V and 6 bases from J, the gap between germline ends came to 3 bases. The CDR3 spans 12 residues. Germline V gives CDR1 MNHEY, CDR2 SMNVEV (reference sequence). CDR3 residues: CASSLYPGELFF. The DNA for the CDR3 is TGTGCCAGCAGTTTATATCCCGGGGAGCTGTTTTTT.

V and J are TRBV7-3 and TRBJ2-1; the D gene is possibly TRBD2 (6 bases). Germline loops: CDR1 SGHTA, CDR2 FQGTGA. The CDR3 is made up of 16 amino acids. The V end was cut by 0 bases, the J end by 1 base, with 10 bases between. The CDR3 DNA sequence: TGTGCCAGCAGCTTAACAAGGAGGGAGTCCTACAATGAGCAGTTCTTC. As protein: CASSLTRRESYNEQFF.

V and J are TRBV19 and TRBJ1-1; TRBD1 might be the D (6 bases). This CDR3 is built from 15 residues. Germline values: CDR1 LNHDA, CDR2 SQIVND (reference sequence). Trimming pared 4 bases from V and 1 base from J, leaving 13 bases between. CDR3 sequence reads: CASSRLGQRNTEAFF. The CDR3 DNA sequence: TGTGCCAGTAGTAGGCTTGGACAGCGGAACACTGAAGCTTTCTTT. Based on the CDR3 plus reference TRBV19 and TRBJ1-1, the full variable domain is DGGITQSPKYLFRKEGQNVTLSCEQNLNHDAMYWYRQDPGQGLRLIYYSQIVNDFQKGDIAEGYSVSREKKESFPLTVTSAQKNPTAFYLCASSRLGQRNTEAFFGQGTRLTVV.

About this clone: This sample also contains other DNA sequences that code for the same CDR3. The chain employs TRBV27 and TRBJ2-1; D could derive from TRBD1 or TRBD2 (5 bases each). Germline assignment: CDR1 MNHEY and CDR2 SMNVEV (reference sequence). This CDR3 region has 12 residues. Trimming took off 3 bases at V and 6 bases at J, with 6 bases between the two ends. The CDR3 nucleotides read TGTGCCAGCAGTTTTGGGGGCAATGAGCAGTTCTTC. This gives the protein CASSFGGNEQFF.

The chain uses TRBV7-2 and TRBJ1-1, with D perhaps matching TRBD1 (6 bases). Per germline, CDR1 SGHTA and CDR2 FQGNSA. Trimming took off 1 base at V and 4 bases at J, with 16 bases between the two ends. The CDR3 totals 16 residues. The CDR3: CASSLDGLTGFTEAFF. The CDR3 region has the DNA TGTGCCAGCAGCTTAGACGGCCTAACAGGGTTCACTGAAGCTTTCTTT. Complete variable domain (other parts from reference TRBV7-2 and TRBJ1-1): GAGVSQSPSNKVTEKGKDVELRCDPISGHTALYWYRQSLGQGLEFLIYFQGNSAPDKSGLPSDRFSAERTGGSVSTLTIQRTQQEDSAVYLCASSLDGLTGFTEAFFGQGTRLTVV.